This T cell receptor beta chain derives from a study of neurological immune-mediated disorders. CDR1 and CDR2 from the germline V gene are KGHSH and LQKENI. The CDR3 totals 12 residues. Deletions cut 5 bases from V and 8 bases from J, with 12 bases between. One entry per CDR3 protein, called by TCRdb with MiXCR from the 5' RACE reads. The sample yields around 68,000 distinct CDR3 sequences, about 4% seen once. This clonotype came up many times. The sample was PBMCs. The rearrangement uses TRBV18 and TRBJ1-1; no reliable D call. This receptor was identified in a man aged 50 to 59 with multiple sclerosis. This chain's CDR3 is CASSSLAGEAFF. CDR3 DNA sequence: TGTGCCAGCTCATCGTTAGCGGGGGAAGCTTTCTTT. Together with reference TRBV18 and TRBJ1-1, the CDR3 gives the full variable domain: NAGVMQNPRHLVRRRGQEARLRCSPMKGHSHVYWYRQLPEEGLKFMVYLQKENIIDESGMPKERFSAEFPKEGPSILRIQQVVRGDSAAYFCASSSLAGEAFFGQGTRLTVV.